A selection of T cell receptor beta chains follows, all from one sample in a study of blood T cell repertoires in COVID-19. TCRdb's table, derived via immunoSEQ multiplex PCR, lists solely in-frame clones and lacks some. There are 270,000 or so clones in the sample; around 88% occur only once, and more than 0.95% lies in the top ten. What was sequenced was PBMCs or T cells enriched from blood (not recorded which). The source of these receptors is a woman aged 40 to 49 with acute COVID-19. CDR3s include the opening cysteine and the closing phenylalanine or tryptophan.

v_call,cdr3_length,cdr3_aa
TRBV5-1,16,CASSLSSGGYQETQYF
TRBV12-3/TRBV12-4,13,CASSPFAERELFF
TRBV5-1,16,CASSLRTSGSGETQYF
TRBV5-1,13,CATTSGESETQYF
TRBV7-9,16,CASSSGTSGYQETQYF
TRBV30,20,CAWSVSPGYRLRSGNQPQHF
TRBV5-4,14,CASSSGTSGITQYF
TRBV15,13,CAILGGREDTQYF
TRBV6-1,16,CASSEFWLASGGELFF
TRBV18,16,CASSPFRDSYYNEQFF
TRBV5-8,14,CASSSVTENEKLFF
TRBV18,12,CASPRIWGVAFF
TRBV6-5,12,CAVARGYETQYF
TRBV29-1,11,CSGGDRREAFF
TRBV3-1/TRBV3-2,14,CASSHPDRGHGYTF
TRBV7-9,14,CASRPQGAVTEAFF
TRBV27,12,CASSRSGDEQFF
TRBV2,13,CASSRRQNQPQHF
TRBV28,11,CASISNYGYTF
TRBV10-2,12,CASSDRGGEQFF
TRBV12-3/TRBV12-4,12,CASSLDSEKLFF
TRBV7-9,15,CASRENRGHYTEAFF
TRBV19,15,CASKWGGAGMTEAFF
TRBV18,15,CASSPPNRGIDEQFF
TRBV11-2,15,CASSSTSDSYNEQFF
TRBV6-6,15,CASRRTGSGNSPLHF
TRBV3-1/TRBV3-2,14,CASSNGDSRPEAFF
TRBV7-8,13,CASSLAGGNEQFF
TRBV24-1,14,CATSDLDSRVGYTF
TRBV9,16,CASSVTQGALGYGYTF
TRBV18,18,CASSPLSQGRVAGNTIYF
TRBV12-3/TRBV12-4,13,CASSFGVGTEAFF
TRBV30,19,CAWEVGGGGNVGKNYGYTF
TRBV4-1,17,CASSQDLFGTGNQPQHF
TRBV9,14,CASSVNRHSETQYF
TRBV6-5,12,CASRGGGYGYTF
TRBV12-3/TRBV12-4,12,CASTGDLGEQYF
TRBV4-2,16,CASSRSGDPKDNEQFF
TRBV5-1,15,CASSAETGDLSAQHF
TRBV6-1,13,CASSEWSRSEQFF
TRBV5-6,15,CASSLGAGVNQPQHF